This T cell receptor (beta chain) was profiled in a study of cytomegalovirus exposure and HLA in healthy donors (dated by TCRdb to 2016 to 2017). Background on the whole study: In an earlier analysis of several hundred of the donors, 250 to 350 Gb of sequence data and 90 million to 130 million unique TCR beta sequences from roughly 200 million T cells were reported. Donor age, sex, ethnicity and CMV serostatus were compiled alongside the repertoire data. Among some 400 genotyped donors of the cohort, an average of approximately 240,000 unique TCR beta nucleotide sequences was sequenced per donor, of which 15% to 20% were non-productive. In the later analysis, no new phenotypic data were used to find candidate immune exposures; instead, reliance was placed on TCR beta sequences and their occurrence across donors. In a later analysis, previously published TCR beta repertoires from 666 donors were re-analyzed and high-resolution HLA genotyping was added so that TCR occurrence patterns could be studied. All discovery cohort repertoires had been generated using a single sequencing platform. The study aimed to test whether signatures of past pathogen exposure could be identified by cataloging public T cell receptors. In an earlier analysis of 500 to 650 of the donors, high-throughput TCR beta sequencing was used to judge whether each TCR beta V gene segment behaved as functional or pseudogenic. To predict cytomegalovirus infection status, the study combined high-throughput TCR immunosequencing, statistical association of individual TCRs with disease status, and machine learning. Several DR-DQ haplotypes were handled as single units for association and clustering because linkage in the cohort was strong. HLA typing included class I and class II loci at four-digit resolution. Using immunosequencing, the study profiled T cell repertoires from around 670 subjects and related those repertoires to cytomegalovirus serostatus. Typing coverage differed by locus: A, B, C, DRB1 and DQB1 were typed in about 620-630 donors, DQA1 in 522, DPA1 in approximately 610, and DPB1 in around 490. The genetic ancestry cluster associated with self-reported Caucasian donors included 80% to 90% of the approximately 400 genotyped donors. Besides the first cohort of about 730 subjects, a separate validation cohort made up of about 120 different subjects was used. An early release covering roughly 640 HLA-typed donors comprised approximately 300 gigabases of sequencing data and about 90 million unique TCR sequences. A later genetic analysis used genome-wide SNP genotypes for 398 of the 666 donors, treating that subset as a discovery cohort.

The study at large found these results: In vitro tests confirmed that three of the cytomegalovirus-associated TCR beta chains recognize cytomegalovirus antigens. A later analysis found that HLA-associated TCR beta chains were more clonally expanded and had lower generation probabilities than equally common non-associated chains. A total of fewer than 200 TCR beta chains were listed by the study as associated with cytomegalovirus. It was suggested by the authors that the approach could potentially be generalized to other disease states and immunological phenotypes. When HLA alleles, especially DR and DQ, strongly co-occurred, attributing TCR associations to individual alleles was difficult. Correlated functional status among segregating V segments might be attributable to linkage disequilibrium, but an unknown experimental factor could not be ruled out. Because some donors lacked HLA typing at each locus, the association tests relied only on the typed subset. In a later analysis, several top co-occurrence clusters were reported to appear linked to parvovirus B19, influenza, CMV and Epstein-Barr virus. A later genetic analysis associated a missense DCLRE1C variant with V-gene and J-gene trimming of TCR beta chains, and an independent cohort replicated the association. Seventeen rarely observed V segments, including chromosome 9 orphons, were excluded from the earlier analysis of a few hundred of the donors because counts were too low. A further reported finding was that TCR beta sequences accurately predicted the HLA-A and HLA-B alleles for most subjects in the first cohort. The only immune exposure information available for the cohort was CMV serostatus. In both the original and validation cohorts, the classifier was reported to diagnose cytomegalovirus status with high specificity and sensitivity. According to a later genetic analysis, donors in an Asian-associated ancestry cluster had fewer N-insertions in productive TCRs than the roughly 700-donor mean. A cluster of highly shared sequence variants was judged likely to be a technical artifact of the sequencing pipeline. An earlier analysis of roughly 570 of the donors showed that most TCR beta V segments appeared in productive rearrangements either about 90% or about 30% of the time, which broadly matched IMGT annotations. A later analysis found that most CMV-associated TCR beta chains appeared HLA-restricted, with HLA associations seemingly driven largely by CMV exposure. Only TCR beta chains were sequenced in this cohort, and the absence of alpha or paired-chain data limited detectable features. At a false discovery rate of 0.05, a later analysis linked about 16,000 TCR beta sequences to specific HLA alleles. In a later analysis, the rate of TCR association differed among HLA loci, with DRB1 alleles having the most associated TCRs and HLA-C alleles having the fewest. Presence/absence analyses assumed roughly uniform sequencing depth across donors, an assumption that may not hold. Most TCR sequences were seen in very few donors, while some public TCRs were found in many individuals.

Receptor amplification or capture employed the immunoSEQ multiplex PCR assay. For the multiplex PCR, a mixture combining 60 forward primers for TCR Vbeta segments and 13 reverse primers for TCR Jbeta segments was used. The CDR3 region of rearranged TCR beta genes was amplified from genomic DNA with a multiplex PCR assay. The amplified TCR beta libraries were sequenced on the Illumina HiSeq System as 87-base-pair reads. The authors processed their data as follows. A later analysis tallied around 80 million unique TCR beta chains across the 550 to 850 repertoires, and approximately 12 million of those chains were shared by two or more donors. Raw reads were error-corrected and collapsed into unique sequences with a nearest-neighbor algorithm that merged closely related sequences to remove PCR and sequencing errors. CDR3 sequences were aligned to IMGT reference sequences to assign V, D and J gene segments. For a sequence to be retained, a match of at least six nucleotides to both a V gene segment and a J gene segment was required. A rearrangement counted as productive if the CDR3 had no stop codons and remained in frame with V and J, and every other rearrangement counted as non-productive. CDR3 was defined according to IMGT convention as the region running from the second conserved V-encoded cysteine to the conserved J-encoded phenylalanine. The earlier analysis of approximately 500 of the donors excluded sequences that lacked an unambiguous match to a single V gene segment. In an earlier analysis of some 590 of the donors, a V segment was called functional when productive rearrangements were above 56.7%, and segregating when the standard deviation between donors exceeded 5%. A statistical classification framework was developed to diagnose cytomegalovirus status using the catalog of TCR beta chain sequences. In a later analysis, V and J genes were assigned by comparing TCR nucleotide sequences against IMGT/GENE-DB human TR gene sequences. The TCRdist pipeline was used in a later analysis to assign CDR3 sequences and most-parsimonious VDJ recombination scenarios. In a later analysis, each TCR beta chain was defined by its CDR3 amino acid sequence together with its V-gene family, and reads without a unique V-gene family were excluded. To address suspected cross-contamination and a sequencing artifact, a later analysis removed several hundred highly shared, low-generation-probability nucleotide sequences. A later analysis calculated a clonal expansion index for each public chain from normalized within-repertoire ranks of inferred template counts. In a later analysis, generation probabilities were computed with a VDJ recombination model fitted to out-of-frame rearrangements, and the resulting probabilities were checked against IGoR. In a later analysis, hypergeometric tests were used to score TCR-TCR, TCR-HLA and TCR-CMV co-occurrence, with a repertoire-size bias correction applied to TCR pairs. In a later analysis, false discovery rates were estimated by permuting HLA or CMV assignments 20 times. A later analysis grouped co-occurring TCRs with DBSCAN, adding TCRdist sequence similarity when clustering within HLA-allele-positive subsets. For co-occurrence clustering, repertoires with fewer than 30,000 or more than 120,000 public chains were excluded, along with five repertoires with anomalous nucleotide sharing. TCRdb holds this immuneACCESS table with in-frame rearrangements only. Some clones are missing; in checked studies, unresolved V genes explain under half, and the rest has no known cause. V and J calls and clone size are as listed in that table; D and trimming were resolved from the DNA. The sample table lists more than 90,000 clones, approximately 81% of them with a count of one. Less than 5% of the sample is held by the ten biggest clonotypes.

This clone was counted only a few times. The antigen it binds to is not known. No quality values exist for individual bases; no much larger clone is one base distant. The cohort consisted of hundreds of healthy bone marrow donors. At the time of sampling, all cohort members were nominally healthy, though unrecorded immune exposures were likely present. The donor tested CMV seropositive and was one of the 289 seropositive cohort members. A peripheral blood sample was collected from each donor, and TCR beta sequencing was performed on peripheral blood mononuclear cells. Genomic DNA extraction from the blood cell samples was performed with the Qiagen DNeasy Blood Extraction Kit. This TCR derives from a woman in her 70s in good health and CMV-seropositive. The sample was PBMCs.

The CDR3 region has the sequence CASSGHRNQPQHF. The DNA sequence is TGTGCCAGCAGCGGACACCGCAATCAGCCCCAGCATTTT. The V and J segments used are TRBV6-1 and TRBJ1-5, and perhaps TRBD1 as D gene, on 5 matching bases. Inclusive of the bounding cysteine and phenylalanine, the CDR3 is 13 residues long. CDR3 DNA is the only sequence kept; it has 39 bases, read in frame from the first base. CDR1 MNHNS and CDR2 SASEGT are derived from the germline V gene. Trimming at the junction amounts to 6 bases on V and 2 bases on J, and the germline ends lie 8 bases apart.